A selection of T cell receptor beta chains follows, all from one sample in a study of blood T cell repertoires in COVID-19. Repertoires were generated with immunoSEQ multiplex PCR, while TCRdb's copy carries only in-frame clones and drops some. The data contain nearly 300,000 clones, about 90% of them singletons. Sequences were obtained from PBMCs or T cells enriched from blood (not recorded which). All receptors derive from a woman aged 45-59 years who had been exposed to COVID-19. CDR3s include the opening cysteine and the closing phenylalanine or tryptophan. A D gene is named only where the DNA matches it firmly. Clone size is stated in some rows and not others, as once, few, many or a class when expanded.

>TRBV30|TRBJ1-2|TRBD1|13|.
CAWSPRTGAGYTF
TGTGCCTGGAGTCCTCGGACAGGGGCTGGCTACACCTTC
>TRBV28|TRBJ1-1|TRBD1|15|few
CASSGQEGLNTEAFF
TGTGCCAGCAGTGGACAGGAGGGGTTGAACACTGAAGCTTTCTTT
>TRBV18|TRBJ1-4|.|16|.
CASSLLDSATNEKLFF
TGTGCCAGCTCACTCCTAGACAGTGCAACTAATGAAAAACTGTTTTTT
>TRBV28|TRBJ2-1|TRBD2|16|.
CASSPLRAGAYNEQFF
TGTGCCAGCAGCCCGCTGAGGGCGGGAGCATACAATGAGCAGTTCTTC
>TRBV5-6|TRBJ1-2|TRBD1|13|few
CASSDTGGNGYTF
TGTGCCAGCAGCGATACAGGGGGCAATGGCTACACCTTC
>TRBV19|TRBJ2-2|TRBD1|15|.
CASRDRGQSRGELFF
TGTGCCAGTAGGGACAGGGGTCAAAGTAGGGGGGAGCTGTTTTTT
>TRBV5-5|TRBJ2-7|.|14|.
CASSPREGGYEQYF
TGTGCCAGCAGCCCTCGGGAAGGCGGGTACGAGCAGTACTTC
>TRBV5-8|TRBJ1-3|.|12|once
CASKFFRNTIYF
TGTGCCAGCAAATTCTTTCGAAACACCATATATTTT
>TRBV7-2|TRBJ1-2|.|14|.
CASSLPLESYGYTF
TGTGCCAGCAGCTTACCCCTAGAATCGTATGGCTACACCTTC
>TRBV18|TRBJ2-5|.|14|.
CASSLRDSQETQYF
TGTGCCAGCTCACTGCGGGACTCACAAGAGACCCAGTACTTC
>TRBV28|TRBJ1-2|.|14|.
CASSSGQQLYGYTF
TGTGCCAGCAGTTCCGGACAGCAACTCTATGGCTACACCTTC
>TRBV30|TRBJ1-1|.|16|.
CAWGNGRMTSSTEAFF
TGTGCCTGGGGGAATGGTAGAATGACATCGTCCACTGAAGCTTTCTTT
>TRBV4-2|TRBJ1-3|TRBD1|15|.
CASSRTGDSGNTIYF
TGTGCCAGCAGCCGAACAGGGGACTCTGGAAACACCATATATTTT
>TRBV28|TRBJ2-7|TRBD1|14|few
CASSTPQGAYEQYF
TGTGCCAGCAGTACACCTCAGGGGGCCTACGAGCAGTACTTC
>TRBV13|TRBJ1-1|TRBD1|13|.
CASSVGTGAEAFF
TGTGCCAGCAGCGTCGGGACAGGGGCTGAAGCTTTCTTT
>TRBV10-3|TRBJ1-1|.|16|.
CAISESVVGERTEAFF
TGTGCCATCAGTGAGTCGGTGGTCGGGGAGCGGACTGAAGCTTTCTTT
>TRBV5-1|TRBJ2-1|TRBD2|17|.
CASSFLFAGGSYNEQFF
TGCGCCAGCAGCTTCTTGTTTGCGGGGGGCTCCTACAATGAGCAGTTCTTC
>TRBV7-2|TRBJ1-3|TRBD1|18|.
CASSQRPGTDPSGNTIYF
TGTGCCAGCAGCCAACGACCCGGGACAGACCCCTCTGGAAACACCATATATTTT
>TRBV3-1/TRBV3-2|TRBJ1-3|.|17|.
CASSQDTAIHSGNTIYF
TGTGCCAGCAGCCAAGATACAGCCATTCACTCTGGAAACACCATATATTTT
>TRBV3-1/TRBV3-2|TRBJ2-4|TRBD2|17|.
CASSHLPGLAGGDIQYF
TGTGCCAGCAGCCACCTCCCGGGACTAGCGGGGGGAGACATTCAGTACTTC
>TRBV28|TRBJ2-7|.|12|.
CASSYRDHEQYF
TGTGCCAGCAGTTACAGGGACCACGAGCAGTACTTC
>TRBV5-1|TRBJ1-5|.|15|few
CASSWGGRDNQPQHF
TGCGCCAGCAGCTGGGGAGGGAGGGATAATCAGCCCCAGCATTTT
>TRBV14|TRBJ2-1|.|18|.
CASSLDHVLTGYYNEQFF
TGTGCCAGCAGCCTCGACCATGTCTTAACAGGGTATTACAATGAGCAGTTCTTC
>TRBV29-1|TRBJ2-4|.|16|.
CSVPGKGVLAKNIQYF
TGCAGCGTCCCCGGAAAGGGAGTTCTAGCCAAAAACATTCAGTACTTC
>TRBV18|TRBJ1-5|TRBD1|15|.
CASSPGTGVAQPQHF
TGTGCCAGCTCACCAGGGACAGGGGTTGCTCAGCCCCAGCATTTT
>TRBV20-1|TRBJ1-2|.|14|.
CSASTSAANYGYTF
TGCAGTGCTAGTACATCAGCGGCTAACTATGGCTACACCTTC
>TRBV28|TRBJ2-2|TRBD2|17|.
CASSLPGGASVGGELFF
TGTGCCAGCAGTCTCCCGGGGGGGGCGTCGGTTGGCGGGGAGCTGTTTTTT
>TRBV9|TRBJ1-3|.|16|.
CASSVGPTETGNTIYF
TGTGCCAGCAGCGTAGGGCCCACAGAAACTGGAAACACCATATATTTT
>TRBV15|TRBJ1-2|.|12|.
CATSRDRYGYTF
TGTGCCACCAGCAGAGATCGGTATGGCTACACCTTC
>TRBV5-6|TRBJ2-3|.|16|.
CASSPSYNLITDTQYF
TGTGCCAGCAGCCCCTCATACAACCTTATCACAGATACGCAGTATTTT
>TRBV27|TRBJ1-2|.|15|.
CASSLAGGAFNGYTF
TGTGCCAGCAGTTTAGCGGGGGGCGCGTTCAACGGCTACACCTTC
>TRBV18|TRBJ2-3|.|13|.
CASSPDLTGTQYF
TGTGCCAGCTCACCAGACCTAACGGGTACGCAGTATTTT
>TRBV6-5|TRBJ1-2|TRBD1|13|.
CASRTGRDYGYTF
TGTGCCAGCCGGACAGGGCGAGACTATGGCTACACCTTC
>TRBV4-1|TRBJ2-2|.|15|.
CASSQALAEAGELFF
TGCGCCAGCAGCCAAGCGTTGGCAGAGGCCGGGGAGCTGTTTTTT
>TRBV2|TRBJ1-5|.|14|once
CASSVERGNQPQHF
TGTGCCAGCAGTGTCGAGAGGGGCAATCAGCCCCAGCATTTT
>TRBV2|TRBJ1-1|TRBD1|17|.
CASSEAVQGWQNPEAFF
TGTGCCAGCAGTGAAGCGGTACAGGGGTGGCAAAACCCTGAAGCTTTCTTT
>TRBV19|TRBJ2-2|.|14|.
CASSIVSGTGELFF
TGTGCCAGTAGTATAGTTTCGGGGACCGGGGAGCTGTTTTTT
>TRBV6-2/TRBV6-3|TRBJ2-7|.|12|.
CASSYPPLEQYF
TGTGCCAGCAGTTACCCCCCTCTCGAGCAGTACTTC
>TRBV2|TRBJ2-7|TRBD1|12|.
CASSVTGNEQYF
TGTGCCAGCAGTGTGACAGGGAACGAGCAGTACTTC